This entry lists 10 T cell receptor beta chains sequenced from one sample in a study of breast tumors, draining lymph nodes, adjacent tissues. TCRdb processed the multiplex PCR reads anew with MiXCR; each CDR3 protein has one entry. In the table there are around 130,000 distinct CDR3 sequences, 15% to 20% of which are singletons. Axillary draining lymph nodes of breast cancer patients supplied the node samples. The source material was axillary lymph node tissue. All receptors derive from a female donor with breast cancer. Some clones in this sample may be carry-over from other donors' samples.

The sample holds many counts of this clonotype. V usage is TRBV7-9 and J usage is TRBJ2-7; D is possibly TRBD1 (6 bases). Germline CDR1 is SEHNR and CDR2 is FQNEAQ (reference sequence). The CDR3 is 14 residues long. Trimming left V 5 bases short and J 2 bases short, with 13 bases between. CDR3: CASSRRTEPYEQYF. In DNA form, the CDR3 reads TGTGCCAGCAGCCGACGGACAGAGCCCTACGAGCAGTACTTC.

Regarding this clonotype: A read error may account for a junction end that differs from germline. This chain connects TRBV12-3 or TRBV12-4 to TRBJ2-7; D ambiguous. This CDR3 has 16 residues. The DNA of the CDR3 is TGTGCCAGCGGTTTAGCTACGAGCGTCAGTCTGTTCGAGCAGTACTTC. This encodes CASGLATSVSLFEQYF.

This clonotype was recorded many times. For the CDR3, the DNA is TGTGCCAGCAGTATTAAACAGGGGGCAGGCTCACCCCTCCACTTT. Protein: CASSIKQGAGSPLHF. The rearrangement links TRBV6-5 to TRBJ1-6; 9 bases match TRBD1. The CDR3 loop spans 15 amino acids. The germline CDR1 and CDR2 sequences are MNHEY and SVGAGI. The junction had 9 bases not matched to a gene; V was cut back by 5 bases and J by 10 bases.

Ten or more counts support this clonotype. The CDR3 DNA reads TGTGCCAGCAGACTAGGGGGGAACACCGGGGAGCTGTTTTTT. It codes for CASRLGGNTGELFF. The chain carries TRBV6-1 and TRBJ2-2, with D perhaps matching TRBD1 (6 bases). The CDR3 has 14 residues. V dropped 6 bases and J dropped 1 base, with 9 bases sitting between them. From germline, CDR1 is MNHNS and CDR2 SASEGT.

The J gene is TRBJ2-1, the V gene TRBV29-1; D is undetermined. CDR3 length: 15 amino acids. V was pared by 2 bases and J by 4 bases, with 15 bases between. In germline, CDR1 is SQVTM, CDR2 ANQGSEA. The CDR3 DNA sequence: TGCAGCGTTGAATCAGCCGCCGGCCGTTACAATGAGCAGTTCTTC. Protein product: CSVESAAGRYNEQFF.

A remark on this clonotype: A read error may be the cause here, since a much bigger clone is one base away. The rearrangement joins TRBV9 to TRBJ2-1; a weak D match, TRBD2 (6 bases). V dropped 0 bases and J dropped 8 bases, with 15 bases sitting between them. Germline values: CDR1 SGDLS, CDR2 YYNGEE. CDR3 size: 15 residues. Written as DNA, the CDR3 is TGTGCCAGCAGCGTAGCCGGAGGGACCGGGGATGAGCAGTTCTTC. This encodes CASSVAGGTGDEQFF.

This clonotype was recorded many times. V gene TRBV7-2 combines with J gene TRBJ1-3; tentatively, D is TRBD1 (6 bases). In germline, CDR1 is SGHTA, CDR2 FQGNSA. The CDR3 consists of 17 residues. The ends were cut back, 6 bases at V and 4 bases at J, with 22 bases in the middle. The CDR3 here is CASRPTGTPSVGNTIYF. The CDR3 DNA is TGTGCCAGCAGACCTACCGGGACACCCTCTGTAGGAAACACCATATATTTT.

This clonotype appeared many times. This chain links TRBV5-6 with TRBJ1-2, with TRBD1 as a possible D gene (5 bases). Between the trimmed V and J ends, which lost 5 bases and 4 bases, there was a span of 18 bases. Looked up from germline, CDR1 is SGHDT and CDR2 is YYEEEE. The CDR3 is 15 amino acids. The CDR3 DNA follows: TGTGCCAGCAGTTCCCGGGACGGAAACATCTATGGCTACACCTTC. It codes for CASSSRDGNIYGYTF.

This clonotype was seen ten or more times. This sequence joins TRBV4-1 and TRBJ2-1; possibly TRBD2 for D (6 bases). CDR3 length: 12 amino acids. The germline V gene encodes CDR1 MGHRA and CDR2 YSYEKL. V lost 0 bases, J lost 10 bases, and 7 bases lay in between. The CDR3 here is CASSQDGLEQFF. For the CDR3, the DNA is TGCGCCAGCAGCCAAGATGGACTAGAGCAGTTCTTC.

As to this clonotype: A much larger clone sits a single nucleotide away, making a read error possible. The chain joins TRBV20-1 to TRBJ2-1, with D possibly being TRBD2 (5 bases). The CDR3 is made up of 15 amino acids. Trimming took 5 bases from V and 6 from J, leaving 20 bases between them. The V gene's germline CDR1 is DFQATT and CDR2 SNEGSKA (reference sequence). CDR3 DNA sequence: TGCAGTGCTTACTTTCCGGGAATAGGATTCAATGAGCAGTTCTTC. Translation gives CSAYFPGIGFNEQFF.